This TCR beta chain was retrieved from a study of identical twins. MiXCR, applied by TCRdb to the 5' RACE reads, yields one record per CDR3 protein. The table records fewer than 550,000 distinct CDR3 sequences, over 11% of them present only once. The J segment lost 4 bases and the V segment lost 6 bases, leaving 2 bases of the junction unmatched. The CDR3 has 12 residues. Germline CDR1 reads MDHEN; CDR2 reads SYDVKM. The sample also formed part of further work on yellow fever vaccine responses in identical twins.

The rearrangement links TRBV28 to TRBJ1-2; TRBD1 aligns across 7 bases. The TCR comes from a young woman in good health. Material: CD4+ T cells sorted from blood. The CDR3 DNA sequence: TGTGCCAGCAGAACAGGGGTCTATGGCTACACCTTC. Encoded protein: CASRTGVYGYTF.